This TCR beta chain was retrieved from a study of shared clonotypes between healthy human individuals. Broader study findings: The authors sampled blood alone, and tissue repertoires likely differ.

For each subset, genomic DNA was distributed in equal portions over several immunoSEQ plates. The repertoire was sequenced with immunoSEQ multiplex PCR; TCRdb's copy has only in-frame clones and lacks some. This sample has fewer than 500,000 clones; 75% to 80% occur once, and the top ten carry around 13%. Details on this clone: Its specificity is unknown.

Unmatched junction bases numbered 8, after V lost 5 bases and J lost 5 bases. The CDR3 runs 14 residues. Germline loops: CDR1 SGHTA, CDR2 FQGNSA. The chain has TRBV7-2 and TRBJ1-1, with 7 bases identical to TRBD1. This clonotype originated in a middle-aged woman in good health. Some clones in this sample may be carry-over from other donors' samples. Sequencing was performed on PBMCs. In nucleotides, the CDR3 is TGTGCCAGCAGCCTTGACAGGGTAGCGACTGAAGCTTTCTTT. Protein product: CASSLDRVATEAFF.